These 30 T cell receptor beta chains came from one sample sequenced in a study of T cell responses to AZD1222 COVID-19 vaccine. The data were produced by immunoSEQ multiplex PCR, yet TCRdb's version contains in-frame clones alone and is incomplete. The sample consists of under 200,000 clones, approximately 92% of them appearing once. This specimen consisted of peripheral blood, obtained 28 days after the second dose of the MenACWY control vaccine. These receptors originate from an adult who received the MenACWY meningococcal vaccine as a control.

CDR3: CASSLAGRGQETQYF. As DNA, the CDR3 is TGCGCCAGCAGCTTGGCGGGACGGGGGCAAGAGACCCAGTACTTC. The chain combines TRBV5-1 with TRBJ2-5; D might be TRBD2 (6 bases). The CDR3 sequence is 15 residues long. The V gene's germline CDR1 is SGHRS and CDR2 YFSETQ. V lost 0 bases and J lost 2, with 11 bases in between.

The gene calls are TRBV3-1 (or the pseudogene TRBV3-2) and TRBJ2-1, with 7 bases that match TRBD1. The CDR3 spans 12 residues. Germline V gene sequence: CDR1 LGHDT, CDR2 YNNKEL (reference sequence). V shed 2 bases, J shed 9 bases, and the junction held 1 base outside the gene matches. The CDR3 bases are TGTGCCAGCAGCCAAACAGGGGCTGAGCAGTTCTTC. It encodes CASSQTGAEQFF.

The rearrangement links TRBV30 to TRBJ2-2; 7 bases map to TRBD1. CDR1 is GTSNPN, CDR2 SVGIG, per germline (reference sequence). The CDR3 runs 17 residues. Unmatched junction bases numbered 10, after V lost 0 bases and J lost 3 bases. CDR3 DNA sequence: TGTGCCTGGAGTGTAGGTCTCCCAGGGGGATACACCGGGGAGCTGTTTTTT. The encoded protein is CAWSVGLPGGYTGELFF.

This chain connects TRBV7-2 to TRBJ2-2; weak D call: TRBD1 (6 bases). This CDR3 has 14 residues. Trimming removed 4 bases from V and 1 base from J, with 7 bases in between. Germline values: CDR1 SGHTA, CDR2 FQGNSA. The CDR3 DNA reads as TGTGCCAGCAGCTCGGGACAGAACACCGGGGAGCTGTTTTTT. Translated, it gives CASSSGQNTGELFF.

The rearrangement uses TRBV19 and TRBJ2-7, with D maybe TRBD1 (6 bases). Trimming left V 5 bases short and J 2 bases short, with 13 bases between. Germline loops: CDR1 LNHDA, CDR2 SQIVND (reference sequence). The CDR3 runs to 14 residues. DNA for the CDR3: TGTGCCAGTAGTGTACAGGGTGGGCCCTACGAGCAGTACTTC. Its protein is CASSVQGGPYEQYF.

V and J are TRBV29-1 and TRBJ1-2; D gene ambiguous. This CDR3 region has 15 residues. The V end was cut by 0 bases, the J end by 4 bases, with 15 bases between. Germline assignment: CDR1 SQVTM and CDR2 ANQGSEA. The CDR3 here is CSVEDPSGVLYGYTF. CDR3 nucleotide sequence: TGCAGCGTTGAAGATCCCTCCGGGGTGCTCTATGGCTACACCTTC.

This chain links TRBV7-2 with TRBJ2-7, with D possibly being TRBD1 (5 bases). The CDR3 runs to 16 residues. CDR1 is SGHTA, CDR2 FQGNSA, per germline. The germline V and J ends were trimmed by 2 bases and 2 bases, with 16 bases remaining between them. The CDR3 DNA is TGTGCCAGCAGCTTATCTCGACAGCACCGCACCTACGAGCAGTACTTC. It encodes CASSLSRQHRTYEQYF.

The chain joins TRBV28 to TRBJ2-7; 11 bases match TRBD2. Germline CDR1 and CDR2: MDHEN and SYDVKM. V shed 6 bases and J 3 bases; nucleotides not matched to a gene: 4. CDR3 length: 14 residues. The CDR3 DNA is TGTGCCAGCAGAACCGGGACTAGCGGCTACGAGCAGTACTTC. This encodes CASRTGTSGYEQYF.

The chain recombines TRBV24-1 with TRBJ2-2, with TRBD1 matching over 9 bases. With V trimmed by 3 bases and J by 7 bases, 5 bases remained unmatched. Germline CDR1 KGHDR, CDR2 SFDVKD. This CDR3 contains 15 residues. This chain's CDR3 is CATSDAGTGIGELFF. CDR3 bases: TGTGCCACCAGTGATGCCGGGACAGGGATCGGGGAGCTGTTTTTT.

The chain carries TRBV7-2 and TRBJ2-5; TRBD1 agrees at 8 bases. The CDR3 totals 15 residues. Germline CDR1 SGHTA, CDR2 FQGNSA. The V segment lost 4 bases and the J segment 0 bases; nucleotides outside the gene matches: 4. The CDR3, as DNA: TGTGCCAGCAGCTCACGGACAGGGTACCAAGAGACCCAGTACTTC. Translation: CASSSRTGYQETQYF.

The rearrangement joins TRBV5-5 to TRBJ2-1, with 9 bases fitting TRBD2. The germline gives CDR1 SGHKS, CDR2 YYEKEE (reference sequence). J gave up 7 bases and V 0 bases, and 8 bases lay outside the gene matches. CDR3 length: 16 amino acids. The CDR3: CASSLGLAGAGNEQFF. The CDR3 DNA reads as TGTGCCAGCAGCTTGGGTTTAGCGGGAGCGGGGAATGAGCAGTTCTTC.

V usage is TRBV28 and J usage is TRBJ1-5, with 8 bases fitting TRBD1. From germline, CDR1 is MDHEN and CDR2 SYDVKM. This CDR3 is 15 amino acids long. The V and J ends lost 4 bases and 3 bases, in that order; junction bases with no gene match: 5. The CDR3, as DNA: TGTGCCAGCAGTTCAATGGGACAGGACAATCAGCCCCAGCATTTT. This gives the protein CASSSMGQDNQPQHF. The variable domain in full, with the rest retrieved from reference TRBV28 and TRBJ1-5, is DVKVTQSSRYLVKRTGEKVFLECVQDMDHENMFWYRQDPGLGLRLIYFSYDVKMKEKGDIPEGYSVSREKKERFSLILESASTNQTSMYLCASSSMGQDNQPQHFGDGTRLSIL.

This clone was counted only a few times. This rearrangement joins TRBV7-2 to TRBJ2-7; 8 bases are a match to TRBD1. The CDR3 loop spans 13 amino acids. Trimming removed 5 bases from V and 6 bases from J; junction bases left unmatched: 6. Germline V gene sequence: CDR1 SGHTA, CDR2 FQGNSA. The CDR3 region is CASSPRDRREQYF. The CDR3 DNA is TGTGCCAGCAGCCCCCGGGACAGGCGCGAGCAGTACTTC.

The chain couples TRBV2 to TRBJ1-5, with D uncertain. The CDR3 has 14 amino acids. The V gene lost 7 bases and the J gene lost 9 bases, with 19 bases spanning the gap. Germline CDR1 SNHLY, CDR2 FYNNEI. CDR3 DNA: TGTGCCAGCAAGGAATTAGTGGCCCGAGGGCCCCAGCATTTT. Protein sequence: CASKELVARGPQHF.

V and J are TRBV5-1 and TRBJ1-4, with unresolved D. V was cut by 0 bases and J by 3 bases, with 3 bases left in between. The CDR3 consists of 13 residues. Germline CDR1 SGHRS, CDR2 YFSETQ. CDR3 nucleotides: TGCGCCAGCAGCTTGGGAGCTAATGAAAAACTGTTTTTT. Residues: CASSLGANEKLFF.

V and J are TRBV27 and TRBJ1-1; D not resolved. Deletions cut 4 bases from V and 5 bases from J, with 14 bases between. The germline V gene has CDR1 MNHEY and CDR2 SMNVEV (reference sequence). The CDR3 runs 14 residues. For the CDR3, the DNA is TGTGCCAGCAGTTCCCGGCCCCAGTGGACTGAAGCTTTCTTT. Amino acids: CASSSRPQWTEAFF.

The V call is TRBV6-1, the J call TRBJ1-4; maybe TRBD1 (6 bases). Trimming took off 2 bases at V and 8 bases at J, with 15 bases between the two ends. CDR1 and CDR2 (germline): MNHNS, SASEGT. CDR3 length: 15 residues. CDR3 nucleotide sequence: TGTGCCAGCAGTGAACAAGGGGGGAAAGGGGAAAAACTGTTTTTT. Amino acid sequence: CASSEQGGKGEKLFF.

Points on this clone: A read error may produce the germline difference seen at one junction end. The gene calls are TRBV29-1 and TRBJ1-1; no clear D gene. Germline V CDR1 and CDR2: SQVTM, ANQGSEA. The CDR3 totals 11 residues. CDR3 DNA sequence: TGCAGCGGTGAACTGAACACTGAAGCTTTCTTT. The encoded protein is CSGELNTEAFF.

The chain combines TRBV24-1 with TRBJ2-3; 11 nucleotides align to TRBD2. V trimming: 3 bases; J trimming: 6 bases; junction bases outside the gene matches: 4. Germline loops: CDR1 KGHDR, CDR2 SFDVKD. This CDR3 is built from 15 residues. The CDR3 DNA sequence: TGTGCCACCAGTGATATGACTAGCGGGGCGGATACGCAGTATTTT. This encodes CATSDMTSGADTQYF.

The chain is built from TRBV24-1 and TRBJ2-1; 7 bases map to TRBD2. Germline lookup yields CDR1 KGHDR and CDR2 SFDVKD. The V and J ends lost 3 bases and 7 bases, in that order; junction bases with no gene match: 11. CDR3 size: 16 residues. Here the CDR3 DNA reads TGTGCCACCAGTGATCCCTCTGTGGGAGGGCCGAATGAGCAGTTCTTC. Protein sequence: CATSDPSVGGPNEQFF.

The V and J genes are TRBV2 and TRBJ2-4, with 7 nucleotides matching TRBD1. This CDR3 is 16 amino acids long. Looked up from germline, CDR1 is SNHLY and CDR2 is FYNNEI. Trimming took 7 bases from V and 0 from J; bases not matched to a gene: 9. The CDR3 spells CASKRGPALAKNIQYF. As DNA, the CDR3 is TGTGCCAGCAAGAGGGGGCCCGCGCTAGCCAAAAACATTCAGTACTTC.

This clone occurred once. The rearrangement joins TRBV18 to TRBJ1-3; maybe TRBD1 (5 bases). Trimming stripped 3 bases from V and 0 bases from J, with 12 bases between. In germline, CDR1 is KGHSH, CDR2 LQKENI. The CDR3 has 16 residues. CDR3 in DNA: TGTGCCAGCTCACCGGACGGGACCTCCTCTGGAAACACCATATATTTT. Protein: CASSPDGTSSGNTIYF. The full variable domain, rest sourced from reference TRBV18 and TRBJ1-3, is NAGVMQNPRHLVRRRGQEARLRCSPMKGHSHVYWYRQLPEEGLKFMVYLQKENIIDESGMPKERFSAEFPKEGPSILRIQQVVRGDSAAYFCASSPDGTSSGNTIYFGEGSWLTVV.

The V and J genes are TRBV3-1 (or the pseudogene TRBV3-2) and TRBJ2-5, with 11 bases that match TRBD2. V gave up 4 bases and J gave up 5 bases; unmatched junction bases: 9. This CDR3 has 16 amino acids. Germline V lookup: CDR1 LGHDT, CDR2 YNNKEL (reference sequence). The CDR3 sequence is CASSRPLAGDGETQYF. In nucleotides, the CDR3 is TGTGCCAGCAGCCGCCCACTAGCGGGAGACGGGGAGACCCAGTACTTC.

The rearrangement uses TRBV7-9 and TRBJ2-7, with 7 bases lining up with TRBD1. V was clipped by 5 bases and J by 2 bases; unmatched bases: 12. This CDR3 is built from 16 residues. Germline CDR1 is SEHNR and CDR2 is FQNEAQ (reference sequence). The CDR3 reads CASSLGLRDRTYEQYF. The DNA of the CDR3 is TGTGCCAGCAGCCTAGGGCTCCGGGACAGAACCTACGAGCAGTACTTC.

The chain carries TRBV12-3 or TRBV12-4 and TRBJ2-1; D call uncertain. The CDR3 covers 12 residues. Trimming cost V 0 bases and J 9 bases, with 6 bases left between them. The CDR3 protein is CASSLAPTEQFF. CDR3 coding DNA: TGTGCCAGCAGTTTAGCGCCAACTGAGCAGTTCTTC.

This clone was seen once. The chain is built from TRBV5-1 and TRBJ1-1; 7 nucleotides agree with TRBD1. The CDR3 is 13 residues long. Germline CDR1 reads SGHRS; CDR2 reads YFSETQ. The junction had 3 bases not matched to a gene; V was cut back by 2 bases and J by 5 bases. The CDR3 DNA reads TGCGCCAGCAGCTTACTACAGGGGACTGAAGCTTTCTTT. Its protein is CASSLLQGTEAFF. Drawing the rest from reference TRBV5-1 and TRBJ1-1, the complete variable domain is KAGVTQTPRYLIKTRGQQVTLSCSPISGHRSVSWYQQTPGQGLQFLFEYFSETQRNKGNFPGRFSGRQFSNSRSEMNVSTLELGDSALYLCASSLLQGTEAFFGQGTRLTVV.

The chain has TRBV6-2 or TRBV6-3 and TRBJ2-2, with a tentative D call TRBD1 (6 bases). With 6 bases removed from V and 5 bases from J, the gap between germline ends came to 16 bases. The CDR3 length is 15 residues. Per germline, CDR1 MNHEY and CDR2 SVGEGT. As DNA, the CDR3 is TGTGCCAGCAGCCCAACCGGGACACTTACCGGGGAGCTGTTTTTT. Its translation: CASSPTGTLTGELFF.

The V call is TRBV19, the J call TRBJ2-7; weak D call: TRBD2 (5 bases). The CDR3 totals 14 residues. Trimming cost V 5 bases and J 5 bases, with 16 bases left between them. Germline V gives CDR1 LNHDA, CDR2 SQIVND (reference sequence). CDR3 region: CASSSNSGSHEQYF. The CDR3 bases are TGTGCCAGTAGTTCGAACTCGGGGTCCCACGAGCAGTACTTC.

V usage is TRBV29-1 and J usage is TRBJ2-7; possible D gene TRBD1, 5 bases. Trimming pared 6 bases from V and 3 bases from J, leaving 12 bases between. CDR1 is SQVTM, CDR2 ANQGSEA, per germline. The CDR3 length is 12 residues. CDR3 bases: TGCAGCGTCAGGGTCATGGACTACGAGCAGTACTTC. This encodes CSVRVMDYEQYF.

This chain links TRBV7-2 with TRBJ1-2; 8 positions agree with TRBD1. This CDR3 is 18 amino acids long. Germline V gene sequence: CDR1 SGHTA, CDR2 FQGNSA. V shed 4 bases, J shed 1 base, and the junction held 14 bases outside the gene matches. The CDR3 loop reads CASSSYNENRGGNYGYTF. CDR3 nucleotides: TGTGCCAGCAGCTCGTACAATGAAAACAGGGGGGGTAACTATGGCTACACCTTC.